This T cell receptor (beta chain) originates from a study of metastatic and nonmetastatic thyroid tumors. About the study: For malignant and benign thyroid patients, tumor or nodule tissue and blood were the sources whose repertoires were compared.

Thyroid surgery took place with no prior treatment in any patient. Original data processing: Clinicopathological groups differed in CDR3, with these differences serving to build a distant-metastasis classifier for papillary thyroid cancer. TCRdb re-called the PCR reads via MiXCR. The V and J calls come from TCRdb's annotation, not from the publication. The data show about 9,000 clones, 14% to 15% seen once. This clone was counted only a few times. Its antigen is unidentified. The trim removed 9 bases at V and 9 bases at J, leaving 16 bases unmatched. Looked up from germline, CDR1 is KGHDR and CDR2 is SFDVKD. This CDR3 comprises 15 residues. Broader study findings: Significantly higher TCR beta diversity was reportedly seen in malignant thyroid tumors than benign nodules, in blood and tumor.

The origin of this receptor is a female donor with papillary thyroid cancer or a benign thyroid nodule (not recorded which). Some clones in this sample may be carry-over from other donors' samples. The V gene is TRBV24-1, the J gene TRBJ2-1; the match to TRBD2 covers 7 bases. Source material: blood. This CDR3 reads CATERLAWGSGEQFF. CDR3 coding DNA: TGTGCCACCGAGAGACTAGCTTGGGGGTCGGGTGAGCAGTTCTTC.